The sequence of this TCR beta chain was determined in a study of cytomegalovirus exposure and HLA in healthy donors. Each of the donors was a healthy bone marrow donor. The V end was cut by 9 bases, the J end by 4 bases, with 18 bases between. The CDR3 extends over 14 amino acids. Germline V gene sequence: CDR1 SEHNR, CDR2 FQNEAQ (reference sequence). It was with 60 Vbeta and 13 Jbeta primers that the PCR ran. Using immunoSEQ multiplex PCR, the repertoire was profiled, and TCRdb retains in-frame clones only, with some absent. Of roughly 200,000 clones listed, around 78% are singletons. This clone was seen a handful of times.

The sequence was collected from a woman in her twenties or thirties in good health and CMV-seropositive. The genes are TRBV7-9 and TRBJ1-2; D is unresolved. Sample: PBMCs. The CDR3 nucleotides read TGTGCCAGTGGTGGGTCGGGTGAGGTCTATGGCTACACCTTC. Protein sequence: CASGGSGEVYGYTF. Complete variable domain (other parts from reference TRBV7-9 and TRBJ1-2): DTGVSQNPRHKITKRGQNVTFRCDPISEHNRLYWYRQTLGQGPEFLTYFQNEAQLEKSRLLSDRFSAERPKGSFSTLEIQRTEQGDSAMYLCASGGSGEVYGYTFGSGTRLTVV.